One sample yielded the 11 T cell receptor beta chains listed below, sequenced in a study of radiotherapy plus CTLA-4 blockade in lung cancer. Measured with immunoSEQ multiplex PCR; TCRdb has only the in-frame clones, and not every one. Of tens of thousands of clones in the sample, 70% to 90% were seen once. This specimen was peripheral blood, taken from a patient treated with radiotherapy plus ipilimumab. These receptor sequences come from a human donor with non-small cell lung cancer who had stable disease on radiotherapy plus ipilimumab.

This clone was detected only a few times. This chain connects TRBV5-5 to TRBJ2-1; 10 positions agree with TRBD2. J gave up 8 bases and V 1 base, and 9 bases lay outside the gene matches. Looked up from germline, CDR1 is SGHKS and CDR2 is YYEKEE (reference sequence). CDR3 length: 16 residues. The CDR3 sequence is CASSLRPTSGTHEQFF. The CDR3, as DNA: TGTGCCAGCAGCTTGCGACCTACTAGCGGGACCCATGAGCAGTTCTTC.

This chain uses TRBV10-3 with TRBJ2-1; 11 bases fit TRBD2. V was pared by 6 bases and J by 12 bases, with 4 bases of the junction left unmatched. This CDR3 comprises 12 residues. From germline, CDR1 is ENHRY and CDR2 SYGVKD. Here the CDR3 DNA reads TGTGCCATCAGCGGGACTAGCGGTTGGCAGTTCTTC. Translating it yields CAISGTSGWQFF.

The chain links TRBV19 to TRBJ1-1, with TRBD1 matching over 7 bases. The V gene's germline CDR1 is LNHDA and CDR2 SQIVND (reference sequence). The length of the CDR3 is 15 residues. With 5 bases clipped from V and 0 bases from J, the junction kept 6 bases outside the gene matches. CDR3 residues: CASSVDRPLNTEAFF. CDR3 nucleotide sequence: TGTGCCAGTAGTGTGGACAGGCCCCTGAACACTGAAGCTTTCTTT.

In its sample, this clone was seen a few times. Here the CDR3 reads CASISRAGLPLHF. CDR3 sequence (DNA): TGTGCCAGCATCTCCAGGGCTGGCTTGCCCCTCCACTTT. The rearrangement uses TRBV28 and TRBJ1-6, with D maybe TRBD1 (5 bases). V was clipped by 7 bases and J by 13 bases, with 17 bases between them. The germline V gene has CDR1 MDHEN and CDR2 SYDVKM. CDR3 size: 13 residues.

This clone was observed a single time. The chain recombines TRBV2 with TRBJ2-7; tentatively, D is TRBD2 (5 bases). Trimming took off 1 base at V and 4 bases at J, with 14 bases between the two ends. CDR3 size: 15 residues. Per the germline V gene, CDR1 is SNHLY and CDR2 is FYNNEI. CDR3 sequence reads: CASSEEGAVRYEQYF. In DNA, the CDR3 is TGTGCCAGCAGTGAAGAGGGAGCCGTGCGGTACGAGCAGTACTTC.

The chain is built from TRBV11-3 and TRBJ2-1; D may be TRBD2 (6 bases). The CDR3 covers 15 residues. The germline CDR1 and CDR2 sequences are SGHNT and YENEEA. V lost 5 bases to trimming and J lost 6 bases, with 17 bases between them. The CDR3 region has the DNA TGTGCCAGCAGCCCCAAGACTAGTAAGGGCAATGAGCAGTTCTTC. Amino acids: CASSPKTSKGNEQFF.

The chain uses TRBV6-1 and TRBJ1-6; no definite D call. The V gene lost 6 bases and the J gene lost 3 bases, with 12 bases spanning the gap. The CDR3 consists of 15 residues. Germline V gene sequence: CDR1 MNHNS, CDR2 SASEGT. The chain's CDR3 is CASSLQEGYNSPLHF. CDR3 coding DNA: TGTGCCAGCAGCCTCCAAGAAGGCTATAATTCACCCCTCCACTTT.

The CDR3 is CASSLGQGIGAYGYTF. The CDR3 nucleotides are TGTGCCAGCAGTTTAGGACAGGGAATAGGCGCCTATGGCTACACCTTC. This rearrangement joins TRBV27 to TRBJ1-2; 8 positions match TRBD1. Unmatched junction bases numbered 9, after V lost 2 bases and J lost 4 bases. The germline V gene encodes CDR1 MNHEY and CDR2 SMNVEV (reference sequence). The CDR3 runs 16 residues.

The chain uses TRBV19 and TRBJ1-3, with unresolved D. Trimming shortened V by 8 bases and J by 0 bases, and 14 bases separated the two germline ends. The V gene's germline CDR1 is LNHDA and CDR2 SQIVND (reference sequence). The CDR3 is made up of 15 amino acids. CDR3 in DNA: TGTGCCAGTGCACGAGATGGGGACTCTGGAAACACCATATATTTT. It specifies CASARDGDSGNTIYF.

This chain joins TRBV4-1 and TRBJ1-6; D call uncertain. The CDR3 is made up of 16 amino acids. The V gene lost 3 bases and the J gene lost 0 bases, with 9 bases spanning the gap. CDR1 is MGHRA and CDR2 is YSYEKL in the germline V gene. The CDR3 sequence is CASSQERSSYNSPLHF. The CDR3 nucleotides read TGCGCCAGCAGCCAGGAACGGAGCTCCTATAATTCACCCCTCCACTTT.

The chain carries TRBV20-1 and TRBJ2-1; no reliable D call. V shed 0 bases and J shed 6 bases, with 3 bases lying between them. The CDR3 is made up of 11 amino acids. Germline assignment: CDR1 DFQATT and CDR2 SNEGSKA (reference sequence). The CDR3 DNA reads TGCAGTGCTAGAGATTTCAATGAGCAGTTCTTC. It translates to CSARDFNEQFF.